The entry below gives a single T cell receptor (beta chain) sequence along with its context. V was shortened by 2 bases and J by 2 bases, with 9 bases between the two germline ends. Germline V gives CDR1 SGDLS, CDR2 YYNGEE. The CDR3 runs 14 residues. The PCR made use of 60 Vbeta and 13 Jbeta primers. The protocol was immunoSEQ multiplex PCR, while the TCRdb copy is restricted to in-frame clones and leaves out a portion. The sample holds around 80,000 clones; 78% are singletons and the top ten take almost 6%. The data originate from a study of cytomegalovirus exposure and HLA in healthy donors. About the research overall: Some 77 million unique TCRs from HLA-typed donors were held in an early release of data.

All donors participated as healthy donors of bone marrow. The sequence was collected from a man between 18 and 35 years old in good health and CMV-seropositive. The J gene is TRBJ2-3, the V gene TRBV9; a weak D match, TRBD1 (5 bases). The sequencing sample was made of PBMCs. In nucleotides, the CDR3 is TGTGCCAGCAGCGTGACAGCATTCACAGATACGCAGTATTTT. It translates to CASSVTAFTDTQYF.